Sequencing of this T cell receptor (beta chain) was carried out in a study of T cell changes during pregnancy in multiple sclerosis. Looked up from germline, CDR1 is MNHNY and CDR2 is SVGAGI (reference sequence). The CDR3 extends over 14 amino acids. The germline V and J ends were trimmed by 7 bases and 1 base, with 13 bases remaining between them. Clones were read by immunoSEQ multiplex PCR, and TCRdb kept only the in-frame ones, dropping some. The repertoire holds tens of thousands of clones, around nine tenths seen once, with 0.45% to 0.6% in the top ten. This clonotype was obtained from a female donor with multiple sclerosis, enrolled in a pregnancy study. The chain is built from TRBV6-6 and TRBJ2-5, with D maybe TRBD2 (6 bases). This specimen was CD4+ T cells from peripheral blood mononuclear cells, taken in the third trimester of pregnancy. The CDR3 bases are TGTGCCAGCAAGGGCGGAGGGGCCCAAGAGACCCAGTACTTC. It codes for CASKGGGAQETQYF.